The 4 T cell receptor beta chains listed next were all sequenced from one sample in a study of technical replicates of blood from a handful of donors. The method was immunoSEQ multiplex PCR; TCRdb's version includes in-frame clones alone and lacks a portion of them. The sample records 80,000 or so clones, approximately 96% being singletons. The sample taken for sequencing was T cells isolated from PBMCs. These receptors were collected from a human donor in good health.

This chain links TRBV5-1 with TRBJ2-1, with 8 bases aligning to TRBD2. Germline CDR1 SGHRS, CDR2 YFSETQ. The CDR3 runs 16 residues. The junction had 13 bases not matched to a gene; V was cut back by 4 bases and J by 7 bases. This chain's CDR3 is CASSTNSGILGNEQFF. CDR3 DNA sequence: TGCGCCAGCAGCACGAATAGCGGGATTTTGGGGAATGAGCAGTTCTTC.

The chain links TRBV27 to TRBJ2-2; D perhaps matches TRBD1 (6 bases). The V gene lost 5 bases and the J gene lost 0 bases, with 16 bases spanning the gap. Looked up from germline, CDR1 is MNHEY and CDR2 is SMNVEV (reference sequence). The CDR3 consists of 17 residues. CDR3 DNA sequence: TGTGCCAGCAGTGCCCTGAAGACAGGCGCGAACACCGGGGAGCTGTTTTTT. Residues: CASSALKTGANTGELFF.

This chain uses TRBV19 with TRBJ1-2; D gene unclear. Germline loops: CDR1 LNHDA, CDR2 SQIVND (reference sequence). This CDR3 is 14 amino acids long. Trimming stripped 5 bases from V and 6 bases from J, with 16 bases between. CDR3 region: CASSPFGEMDGYTF. CDR3 sequence (DNA): TGTGCCAGTAGTCCTTTTGGGGAGATGGATGGCTACACCTTC.

This clone was counted once. This sequence joins TRBV11-3 and TRBJ2-1; 7 bases map to TRBD2. Losses at the gene ends were 4 bases for V and 4 bases for J; bases not matched to a gene: 7. Germline V gene lookup returns CDR1 SGHNT and CDR2 YENEEA. The CDR3 sequence is 15 residues long. CDR3 coding DNA: TGTGCCAGCAGCTCGGGACTATCGAGTTACAATGAGCAGTTCTTC. Amino acid sequence: CASSSGLSSYNEQFF.